The present TCR beta chain was sequenced within a study of Graves' ophthalmopathy and Graves' hyperthyroidism. PBMCs were obtained from about 10 ml of fresh peripheral blood. General study findings and limits: Most expanded clonotypes from thyroid (those above 0.001 frequency) were also found in blood.

Amplification of the TCR beta CDR3 regions used RNA transcripts (as template). An initial RT-PCR round employing HTBI primers preceded a second-round multiplex PCR. In TCRdb, the multiplex PCR reads were re-called with MiXCR into one record per CDR3 protein. The sample yields a few hundred thousand distinct CDR3 sequences, 15% to 20% seen once. Points on this clonotype: The target antigen is unknown.

This receptor was obtained from an adult man with Graves' ophthalmopathy. Specimen: peripheral blood.

The CDR3 coding sequence is TGTGCCTGGAGTCCGTTGACAGGGGCCACCGGGGAGCTGTTTTTT. This translates into CAWSPLTGATGELFF. The chain employs TRBV30 and TRBJ2-2; 8 bases match TRBD1. The CDR3 is 15 residues long. CDR1 and CDR2 from the germline V gene are GTSNPN and SVGIG (reference sequence). V shed 2 bases and J 4 bases; nucleotides not matched to a gene: 6. Combining the CDR3 with reference TRBV30 and TRBJ2-2 gives the whole variable domain SQTIHQWPATLVQPVGSPLSLECTVEGTSNPNLYWYRQAAGRGLQLLFYSVGIGQISSEVPQNLSASRPQDRQFILSSKKLLLSDSGFYLCAWSPLTGATGELFFGEGSRLTVL.